This paragraph reports one TCR beta chain. This record comes from a study of CD8 T cells in Susac syndrome. Germline assignment: CDR1 SGDLS and CDR2 YYNGEE. The CDR3 runs 11 residues. V was clipped by 1 base and J by 7 bases, with 3 bases between them. Reverse transcription of roughly 0.5 to 1 ug RNA was performed with random hexamers. TCRdb passed the immunoSEQ multiplex PCR reads through MiXCR, listing each CDR3 protein once. This sample has about 130,000 distinct CDR3 sequences, with approximately 95% found just once. This receptor was obtained from a human donor with Susac syndrome. The sequenced sample was CD8+ T cells from PBMCs. The V call is TRBV9, the J call TRBJ2-1; D unresolved. The CDR3 reads CASSVRNEQFF. CDR3 sequence (DNA): TGTGCCAGCAGCGTACGGAATGAGCAGTTCTTC.